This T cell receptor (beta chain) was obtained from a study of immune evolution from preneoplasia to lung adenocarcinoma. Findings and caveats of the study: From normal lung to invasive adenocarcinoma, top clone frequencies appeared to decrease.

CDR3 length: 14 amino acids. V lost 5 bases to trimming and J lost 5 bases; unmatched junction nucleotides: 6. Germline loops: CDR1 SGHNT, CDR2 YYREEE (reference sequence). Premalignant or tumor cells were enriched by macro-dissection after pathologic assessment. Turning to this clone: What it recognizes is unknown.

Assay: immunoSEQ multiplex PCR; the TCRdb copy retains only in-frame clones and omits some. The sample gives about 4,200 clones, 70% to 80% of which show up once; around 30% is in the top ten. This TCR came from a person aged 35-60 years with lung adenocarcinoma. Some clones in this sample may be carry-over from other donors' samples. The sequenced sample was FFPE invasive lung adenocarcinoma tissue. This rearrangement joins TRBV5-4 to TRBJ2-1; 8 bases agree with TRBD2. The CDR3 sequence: CASSINGRDNEQFF. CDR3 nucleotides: TGTGCCAGCAGTATAAACGGGAGGGACAATGAGCAGTTCTTC.